This passage covers 32 T cell receptor beta chains from one sample sequenced in a study of blood T cells in healthy people across ages. A second PCR of 7 to 11 cycles used a sample-barcoded 5' primer and a J-beta primer mix. Via MiXCR, TCRdb re-called the 5' RACE reads, giving one row per CDR3 protein. The sample consists of over 950,000 distinct CDR3 sequences, 45% to 60% of them appearing once. The sample was blood. The receptors derive from a woman between 55 and 75 years old in good health.

The sample holds a few counts of this clonotype. The chain couples TRBV27 to TRBJ2-7; D is undetermined. The CDR3 contains 14 residues. The V gene lost 3 bases and the J gene lost 2 bases, with 11 bases spanning the gap. Germline V gene data show CDR1 as MNHEY and CDR2 as SMNVEV (reference sequence). The CDR3 DNA sequence: TGTGCCAGCAGTTTCAGATTCCAGACCTACGAGCAGTACTTC. It encodes CASSFRFQTYEQYF.

The table lists this clonotype with a few counts. The V call is TRBV28, the J call TRBJ1-5; a weak D match, TRBD1 (6 bases). Per germline, CDR1 MDHEN and CDR2 SYDVKM. V lost 5 bases and J 4 bases, leaving 15 bases between the germline ends. This CDR3 region has 15 residues. The CDR3 DNA sequence: TGTGCCAGCAGTCCCCCCCAGGGGTCTAATCAGCCCCAGCATTTT. It specifies CASSPPQGSNQPQHF.

The table lists this clonotype with a count of one. The chain links TRBV19 to TRBJ2-7; 8 bases agree with TRBD1. CDR3 length: 15 amino acids. The germline V gene encodes CDR1 LNHDA and CDR2 SQIVND (reference sequence). V gave up 1 base and J gave up 5 bases; unmatched junction bases: 7. The CDR3: CASSIGVRGRDEQYF. For the CDR3, the DNA is TGTGCCAGTAGTATAGGAGTCAGGGGGCGCGACGAGCAGTACTTC.

This clonotype was seen only a few times. The chain carries TRBV25-1 and TRBJ2-3, with 9 bases fitting TRBD2. The CDR3 totals 13 residues. CDR1 and CDR2 from the germline V gene are MGHDK and SYGVNS. Germline trimming cut 8 bases from V and 3 bases from J; bases unmatched to any gene: 3. CDR3 sequence: CASLLAGTDTQYF. DNA for the CDR3: TGTGCCAGCCTACTAGCGGGTACAGATACGCAGTATTTT.

About this clonotype: The junction differs from germline at one of its ends, possibly a read error. The CDR3 region is CAWGQGASSHEQYF. DNA for the CDR3: TGTGCCTGGGGACAGGGGGCGAGCTCCCACGAGCAGTACTTC. This chain uses TRBV30 with TRBJ2-7; 11 bases agree with TRBD1. The CDR3 contains 14 residues. Per the germline V gene, CDR1 is GTSNPN and CDR2 is SVGIG (reference sequence).

The rearrangement links TRBV20-1 to TRBJ1-1, with D possibly being TRBD1 (5 bases). Between the trimmed V and J ends, which lost 1 base and 4 bases, there was a span of 22 bases. Germline-derived CDR1 and CDR2 are DFQATT and SNEGSKA (reference sequence). This CDR3 region has 17 residues. CDR3 DNA sequence: TGCAGTGCTAGAGGCGCTCGAGGGCAGGGTGTTGGCACTGAAGCTTTCTTT. Translating it yields CSARGARGQGVGTEAFF.

The V gene is TRBV12-3 or TRBV12-4, the J gene TRBJ2-1; D call uncertain. TRBJ2-7 explains the end of the DNA better; the J call may be wrong. The CDR3 runs 12 residues. CDR3 in amino acids: CASNKVHNEQYF. The CDR3 DNA reads as TGTGCCAGCAATAAGGTCCACAATGAGCAGTACTTC.

The gene calls are TRBV2 and TRBJ2-7; 7 bases agree with TRBD2. V lost 2 bases to trimming and J lost 1 base; unmatched junction nucleotides: 11. The CDR3 length is 17 residues. Germline-derived CDR1 and CDR2 are SNHLY and FYNNEI. This chain's CDR3 is CASSEPRWRETSYEQYF. CDR3 coding DNA: TGTGCCAGCAGTGAACCGCGGTGGCGGGAGACGTCCTACGAGCAGTACTTC.

This sequence joins TRBV20-1 and TRBJ2-7; 12 bases match TRBD1. J lost 7 bases, V lost 3 bases, and 10 bases had no gene match. CDR1 DFQATT and CDR2 SNEGSKA come from the germline V gene (reference sequence). The CDR3 extends over 15 amino acids. The CDR3 nucleotides are TGCAGTGCTAGCTCAGGGACAGGGGGCTTCTATGAGCAGTACTTC. Translated, it gives CSASSGTGGFYEQYF.

The chain joins TRBV11-2 to TRBJ2-4; the D is unclear. Germline V gives CDR1 SGHAT, CDR2 FQNNGV. The CDR3 contains 15 residues. Trimming took off 8 bases at V and 0 bases at J, with 14 bases between the two ends. The CDR3 nucleotides are TGTGCCAGCGGCCTGGATACGGGAGCCAAAAACATTCAGTACTTC. Its protein product is CASGLDTGAKNIQYF.

The chain recombines TRBV20-1 with TRBJ2-1, with 9 bases identical to TRBD2. Germline trimming cut 6 bases from V and 4 bases from J; bases unmatched to any gene: 16. CDR1 DFQATT and CDR2 SNEGSKA come from the germline V gene (reference sequence). The length of the CDR3 is 17 residues. The CDR3 here is CSANGLAGPLEYNEQFF. The CDR3 DNA follows: TGCAGTGCCAACGGCCTAGCGGGACCTCTGGAATACAATGAGCAGTTCTTC.

This clonotype was found a few times. V is TRBV3-1 and J is TRBJ1-2; no reliable D call. This CDR3 spans 16 amino acids. The germline V gene has CDR1 LGHDT and CDR2 YNNKEL (reference sequence). V was pared by 2 bases and J by 4 bases, with 17 bases between. The CDR3 DNA reads as TGTGCCAGCAGCCAATCCCAGCAGAGGGCTGCCTATGGCTACACCTTC. This gives the protein CASSQSQQRAAYGYTF.

V gene TRBV11-2 combines with J gene TRBJ2-7; D is unclear. This CDR3 is built from 11 residues. V was clipped by 9 bases and J by 2 bases, with 8 bases between them. The germline CDR1 and CDR2 sequences are SGHAT and FQNNGV. The CDR3 region has the DNA TGTGCCAGTACAGAAGCCTACGAGCAGTACTTC. This gives the protein CASTEAYEQYF.

This chain joins TRBV7-2 and TRBJ1-2; D may be TRBD1 (6 bases). The CDR3 is 15 amino acids. V dropped 1 base and J dropped 5 bases, with 14 bases sitting between them. Germline V gene sequence: CDR1 SGHTA, CDR2 FQGNSA. The CDR3 sequence: CASSLDGQRSYGYTF. The CDR3 DNA follows: TGTGCCAGCAGCTTAGATGGACAGAGGAGTTATGGCTACACCTTC.

This chain uses TRBV7-6 with TRBJ1-6; tentatively, D is TRBD1 (5 bases). The V gene's germline CDR1 is SGHVS and CDR2 FNYEAQ. CDR3 length equals 16 residues. Trimming took 0 bases from V and 7 from J, leaving 13 bases between them. The CDR3 loop is CASSLAGGGSNSPLHF. CDR3 bases: TGTGCCAGCAGCTTAGCGGGTGGGGGTTCCAATTCACCCCTCCACTTT.

This clonotype has a single count. J is TRBJ2-2 and V is TRBV5-1; TRBD2 might be the D (6 bases). The CDR3 has 13 residues. V lost 3 bases to trimming and J lost 7 bases, with 10 bases between them. The germline CDR1 and CDR2 sequences are SGHRS and YFSETQ. The CDR3 protein is CASSSGTGGELFF. DNA of the CDR3: TGCGCCAGCAGCTCGGGGACTGGCGGGGAGCTGTTTTTT.

This clonotype was seen many times. The V and J genes are TRBV7-2 and TRBJ2-3; D is uncertain. The CDR3 runs to 12 residues. Germline V lookup: CDR1 SGHTA, CDR2 FQGNSA. V dropped 5 bases and J dropped 2 bases, with 5 bases sitting between them. The CDR3 DNA reads TGTGCCAGCAGCCCCTACACAGATACGCAGTATTTT. Translated: CASSPYTDTQYF.

J is TRBJ2-1 and V is TRBV6-2 or TRBV6-3; TRBD2 agrees at 9 bases. The trim removed 6 bases at V and 9 bases at J, leaving 12 bases unmatched. Per the germline V gene, CDR1 is MNHEY and CDR2 is SVGEGT. There are 15 residues in the CDR3. In DNA form, the CDR3 reads TGTGCCAGCAGCTTCACCGGGACTAGCTCTGTTGAGCAGTTCTTC. It specifies CASSFTGTSSVEQFF.

In DNA form, the CDR3 reads TGTGCCAGCAGCCTGGACAGGATTAGCAATCAGCCCCAGCATTTT. Amino acids: CASSLDRISNQPQHF. V gene TRBV12-3 or TRBV12-4 combines with J gene TRBJ1-5, with 7 bases that match TRBD1. The CDR3 runs to 15 residues. The V gene end was trimmed by 6 bases and the J gene end by 0 bases; junction bases not matched to a gene: 5.

In this sample, this clonotype turned up a few times. The chain carries TRBV6-2 or TRBV6-3 and TRBJ2-3; 10 nucleotides line up with TRBD2. Germline V gene data show CDR1 as MNHEY and CDR2 as SVGEGT. The V segment lost 6 bases and the J segment 0 bases; nucleotides outside the gene matches: 9. The CDR3 sequence is 17 residues long. The CDR3: CASRATLAGGSTDTQYF. CDR3 in DNA: TGTGCCAGCAGGGCTACCTTAGCGGGAGGAAGCACAGATACGCAGTATTTT.

This clonotype showed up just a few times. The V call is TRBV20-1, the J call TRBJ2-7; D call uncertain. Trimming took off 4 bases at V and 0 bases at J, with 10 bases between the two ends. CDR1 DFQATT and CDR2 SNEGSKA come from the germline V gene (reference sequence). CDR3 length: 13 residues. The CDR3 nucleotides are TGCAGTGCTACCATTACTACCTCCTACGAGCAGTACTTC. It encodes CSATITTSYEQYF.

The gene calls are TRBV28 and TRBJ2-4, with 8 bases identical to TRBD2. V trimming: 1 base; J trimming: 9 bases; junction bases outside the gene matches: 2. The CDR3 spans 13 residues. In germline, CDR1 is MDHEN, CDR2 SYDVKM. In DNA form, the CDR3 reads TGTGCCAGCAGTTTATCGGGGGGGAGCATTCAGTACTTC. This encodes CASSLSGGSIQYF. The full variable domain, completed using reference TRBV28 and TRBJ2-4, is DVKVTQSSRYLVKRTGEKVFLECVQDMDHENMFWYRQDPGLGLRLIYFSYDVKMKEKGDIPEGYSVSREKKERFSLILESASTNQTSMYLCASSLSGGSIQYFGAGTRLSVL.

The chain combines TRBV3-1 with TRBJ2-2; TRBD2 matches at 10 bases. Looked up from germline, CDR1 is LGHDT and CDR2 is YNNKEL (reference sequence). The V and J ends lost 1 base and 4 bases, in that order; junction bases with no gene match: 6. The CDR3 runs 17 residues. CDR3 bases: TGTGCCAGCAGCCAAGGGTCTAGCGGGAGTGGCACCGGGGAGCTGTTTTTT. This encodes CASSQGSSGSGTGELFF. Together with reference TRBV3-1 and TRBJ2-2, the CDR3 gives the full variable domain: DTAVSQTPKYLVTQMGNDKSIKCEQNLGHDTMYWYKQDSKKFLKIMFSYNNKELIINETVPNRFSPKSPDKAHLNLHINSLELGDSAVYFCASSQGSSGSGTGELFFGEGSRLTVL.

The V call is TRBV28, the J call TRBJ2-1, with D possibly TRBD2 on 7 matching bases. From germline, CDR1 is MDHEN and CDR2 SYDVKM. The CDR3 has 13 amino acids. The V and J ends lost 7 bases and 6 bases respectively, with 13 bases between them. CDR3 DNA: TGTGCCAGCACCCGGGGGGCCCCCAATGAGCAGTTCTTC. The encoded protein is CASTRGAPNEQFF. Combining the CDR3 with reference TRBV28 and TRBJ2-1 gives the whole variable domain DVKVTQSSRYLVKRTGEKVFLECVQDMDHENMFWYRQDPGLGLRLIYFSYDVKMKEKGDIPEGYSVSREKKERFSLILESASTNQTSMYLCASTRGAPNEQFFGPGTRLTVL.

This clonotype was observed a few times. The chain uses TRBV3-1 and TRBJ1-2; 10 nucleotides match TRBD1. The CDR3 runs to 15 residues. Germline CDR1 LGHDT, CDR2 YNNKEL (reference sequence). Germline trimming cut 4 bases from V and 7 bases from J; bases unmatched to any gene: 9. CDR3 loop: CASSLATGGFRGYTF. Written as DNA, the CDR3 is TGTGCCAGCAGCCTTGCGACAGGGGGCTTTCGTGGCTACACCTTC.

This clonotype has just a few counts. The chain recombines TRBV12-3 or TRBV12-4 with TRBJ2-3; 7 nucleotides align to TRBD2. This CDR3 contains 16 residues. V dropped 4 bases and J dropped 0; count of bases not matched to a gene: 7. The CDR3 sequence: CASSSFSGASTDTQYF. The CDR3 DNA follows: TGTGCCAGCAGTTCATTCAGCGGGGCTAGCACAGATACGCAGTATTTT.

The chain joins TRBV7-2 to TRBJ2-3; perhaps TRBD2 as D (5 bases). The germline V gene encodes CDR1 SGHTA and CDR2 FQGNSA. V dropped 3 bases and J dropped 2 bases, with 12 bases sitting between them. This CDR3 spans 15 amino acids. CDR3 in amino acids: CASSFEASPTDTQYF. The CDR3 coding sequence is TGTGCCAGCAGCTTCGAGGCTAGCCCCACAGATACGCAGTATTTT. Together with reference TRBV7-2 and TRBJ2-3, the CDR3 gives the full variable domain: GAGVSQSPSNKVTEKGKDVELRCDPISGHTALYWYRQSLGQGLEFLIYFQGNSAPDKSGLPSDRFSAERTGGSVSTLTIQRTQQEDSAVYLCASSFEASPTDTQYFGPGTRLTVL.

The rearrangement uses TRBV28 and TRBJ2-7; 8 nucleotides agree with TRBD1. The junction had 10 bases not matched to a gene; V was cut back by 4 bases and J by 2 bases. CDR3 size: 16 residues. Germline loops: CDR1 MDHEN, CDR2 SYDVKM. CDR3 protein: CASSYGPRTGTYEQYF. The DNA for the CDR3 is TGTGCCAGCAGTTACGGACCCCGGACAGGGACCTACGAGCAGTACTTC.

The CDR3 sequence: CASSFFGQGDEQFF. The CDR3 coding sequence is TGCGCCAGCAGCTTCTTCGGGCAGGGAGACGAGCAGTTCTTC. This chain connects TRBV5-1 to TRBJ2-1; perhaps D is TRBD1 or TRBD2 (5 bases each). The ends were cut back, 2 bases at V and 10 bases at J, with 16 bases in the middle. CDR1 and CDR2 from the germline V gene are SGHRS and YFSETQ. CDR3 size: 14 residues.

This clonotype was detected only a few times. The rearrangement joins TRBV3-1 to TRBJ1-2, with 7 positions matching TRBD1. The V segment lost 1 base and the J segment 3 bases; nucleotides outside the gene matches: 5. The CDR3 covers 15 residues. Germline-derived CDR1 and CDR2 are LGHDT and YNNKEL (reference sequence). The CDR3 reads CASSQAGGKHYGYTF. The CDR3 DNA follows: TGTGCCAGCAGCCAAGCAGGGGGGAAACACTATGGCTACACCTTC.

There are a few counts of this clonotype. The chain recombines TRBV29-1 with TRBJ2-5; D uncertain. The DNA end is a closer match to TRBJ2-7, so the J assignment may be wrong. The CDR3 runs to 13 residues. Germline V gene lookup returns CDR1 SQVTM and CDR2 ANQGSEA. Here the CDR3 DNA reads TGCAGCGTTCTCGAGTTCCGGAGCTACGAGCAGTACTTC. Its protein is CSVLEFRSYEQYF.

The chain carries TRBV6-2 or TRBV6-3 and TRBJ1-5, with unresolved D. Germline assignment: CDR1 MNHEY and CDR2 SVGEGT. The CDR3 runs 17 residues. V lost 6 bases, J lost 0 bases, and 18 bases lay in between. In DNA, the CDR3 is TGTGCCAGCAGAACAAATCGGGCGGACGATAGCAATCAGCCCCAGCATTTT. Translation: CASRTNRADDSNQPQHF.